This TCR beta chain is from a study of identical twins. The CDR3 has 15 residues. The ends were cut back, 2 bases at V and 0 bases at J, with 11 bases in the middle. This clonotype was observed a few times. As yet, its antigen is unknown. TCRdb redid the calling of the 5' RACE reads with MiXCR, one entry per CDR3 protein. This sample has roughly 690,000 distinct CDR3 sequences, with around 21% found just once. The study's findings and limits: Weaker excess twin sharing was seen among beta out-of-frame sequences.

This same sample was also taken into another study, of T cells expressing NK-cell markers. Turning to that study: The TCR beta repertoires originated in sorted CD3+CD56+NKG2C+, CD3+CD56+NKG2C- and CD3+CD56-NKG2C+ T cells. Roughly 1.0-7.0% of CD8+ T cells in six or seven donors belonged to dominant NKG2C+ clonotypes. The study did not resolve the HCMV specificity of expanded NKG2C+ T cell clones.

The clonotype was recovered from a woman aged 18-29 years in good health. This chain links TRBV12-3 or TRBV12-4 with TRBJ2-7; D gene ambiguous. Sequenced material: PBMCs. The DNA for the CDR3 is TGTGCCAGCAGTTTATACACCGCAAGCTCCTACGAGCAGTACTTC. It translates to CASSLYTASSYEQYF.